The T cell receptor (beta chain) described here comes from a study of cytomegalovirus exposure and HLA in healthy donors. Clones were sequenced by immunoSEQ multiplex PCR, and TCRdb holds only the in-frame ones, with some missing. The data show 65,000 to 95,000 clones, with 85% to 95% seen just once and about 3.5% held by the top ten. Material: PBMCs. The source of this sequence is a man aged 18 to 30 in good health and CMV-seronegative.

The CDR3 protein is CAVTPDGDTEAFF. In nucleotides, the CDR3 is TGTGCCGTAACACCTGACGGGGACACTGAAGCTTTCTTT. The chain uses TRBV10-3 and TRBJ1-1; D not certain. The CDR3 runs to 13 residues. CDR1 and CDR2 from the germline V gene are ENHRY and SYGVKD. V lost 11 bases and J 3 bases, leaving 16 bases between the germline ends.